This TCR beta chain was captured by sequencing in a study of cytomegalovirus exposure and HLA in healthy donors (dated by TCRdb to 2015 to 2018). About the study as a whole: An earlier analysis of some 620 of the donors reported 276 Gb of sequence data and some 110 million unique TCR beta sequences obtained from roughly 180 million T cells. In the later analysis, no new phenotypic data were used to find candidate immune exposures; instead, reliance was placed on TCR beta sequences and their occurrence across donors. A later genetic analysis took genome-wide SNP genotypes for about three fifths of the roughly 670 donors and used that subset as a discovery cohort. Class I and class II HLA loci were covered by the typing at four-digit resolution. Donor age, sex, ethnicity and CMV serostatus were compiled alongside the repertoire data. Approximately 300 gigabases of sequencing data and roughly 81 million unique TCR sequences made up an early release that covered approximately 700 HLA-typed donors. Every discovery cohort repertoire had been produced on one sequencing platform. The study aimed to test whether signatures of past pathogen exposure could be identified by cataloging public T cell receptors. Besides the first cohort of about 730 subjects, a separate validation cohort made up of 90 to 150 different subjects was used. To study patterns of TCR occurrence, a later analysis re-analyzed previously published TCR beta repertoires from 666 donors and added high-resolution HLA genotyping. The study combined high-throughput TCR immunosequencing, statistical association of individual TCRs with disease status, and machine learning to predict cytomegalovirus infection status. In an earlier analysis of 587 of the donors, high-throughput TCR beta sequencing was used to judge whether each TCR beta V gene segment behaved as functional or pseudogenic. Among approximately 370 genotyped donors of the cohort, an average of about 220,000 unique TCR beta nucleotide sequences was sequenced per donor, of which 15% to 20% were non-productive. Using immunosequencing, the study profiled T cell repertoires from about 620 subjects and related those repertoires to cytomegalovirus serostatus. Of the approximately 400 genotyped donors, approximately 82% fell in the genetic ancestry cluster associated with self-reported Caucasian donors. Typing coverage varied by locus: roughly 629-640 donors for A, B, C, DRB1 and DQB1; approximately 500 for DQA1; about 590 for DPA1; roughly 450 for DPB1. Roughly 5 DR-DQ haplotypes were handled as single units for association and clustering, since linkage in the cohort was strong.

There are a few counts of this clone. It lacks a known antigen. Per-base qualities were not stored, and no clone one base away is much larger. The cohort consisted of some 730 healthy bone marrow donors. At the time of sampling, every cohort member was nominally healthy, though immune exposures that went unrecorded were likely present. The donor was CMV seropositive and was included in the group of approximately 310 seropositive cohort members. A peripheral blood sample was collected from each donor, and TCR beta sequencing was performed on peripheral blood mononuclear cells. Genomic DNA was extracted from the blood cell samples with the Qiagen DNeasy Blood Extraction Kit. Broad study findings and their caveats: Because HLA typing was missing for some donors at each locus, association tests included only the typed subset. Most TCR sequences were seen in very few donors, while some public TCRs were found in many individuals. A later analysis found that TCR association rates varied across HLA loci, with DRB1 alleles showing the most associated TCRs and HLA-C alleles the fewest. In vitro tests confirmed that a few of the cytomegalovirus-associated TCR beta chains recognize cytomegalovirus antigens. In an earlier analysis of around 600 of the donors, most TCR beta V segments appeared in productive rearrangements about 87% or about 30% of the time, broadly matching IMGT annotations. In a later analysis, most CMV-associated TCR beta chains were found to appear HLA-restricted, with HLA associations seemingly driven largely by CMV exposure. Linkage disequilibrium might explain the correlated functional status among segregating V segments, but an unknown experimental factor could not be excluded. Some IMGT-functional V segments, including TRBV6-2 and TRBV6-3, could not be distinguished by the 87-base-pair reads and were therefore excluded. Assigning TCR associations to individual alleles was difficult when HLA alleles, especially DR and DQ, strongly co-occurred. In a later genetic analysis, a missense DCLRE1C variant was associated with V-gene and J-gene trimming of TCR beta chains, and the association was replicated in an independent cohort. Sequencing depth was assumed to be roughly uniform across donors in the presence/absence analyses, though that assumption may not hold. Cytomegalovirus status was reported to be diagnosed by the classifier with high specificity and sensitivity in both the original and validation cohorts. A later analysis associated 17,000 or so TCR beta sequences with specific HLA alleles at a false discovery rate of 0.05. The earlier analysis of almost 600 of the donors excluded roughly 17 rarely observed V segments, including chromosome 9 orphons, because counts were too low. In a later analysis, HLA-associated TCR beta chains showed more clonal expansion and lower generation probabilities than non-associated chains that were equally common. A cluster of highly shared sequence variants was judged likely to represent a technical artifact of the sequencing pipeline. A further reported finding was that TCR beta sequences accurately predicted the HLA-A and HLA-B alleles for most subjects in the first cohort. According to a later analysis, parvovirus B19, influenza, CMV and Epstein-Barr virus appeared linked to several top co-occurrence clusters. CMV serostatus was the only immune exposure information available for the cohort. The study listed around 160 TCR beta chains as associated with cytomegalovirus. A later genetic analysis reported fewer N-insertions in productive TCRs among donors in an Asian-associated ancestry cluster than the 666-donor mean. This cohort had only TCR beta chains sequenced, and the lack of alpha or paired-chain data limited which features could be detected. The authors suggested that the approach could potentially be generalized to other disease states and immunological phenotypes.

From the cysteine up to the phenylalanine, the CDR3 has a length of 16 residues. The read is trimmed to its CDR3 DNA, 48 bases read in frame from base 1. According to the germline V gene, CDR1 reads SGDLS and CDR2 reads YYNGEE. The germline V and J ends show losses of 1 base and 4 bases respectively, and no gene match explains 6 bases of the junction. Receptors were amplified or captured by the immunoSEQ multiplex PCR assay. The multiplex PCR relied on a mix of 60 forward primers for TCR Vbeta segments and 13 reverse primers for TCR Jbeta segments. The CDR3 region of rearranged TCR beta genes was amplified from genomic DNA with a multiplex PCR assay. The amplified TCR beta libraries were sequenced on the Illumina HiSeq System as 87-base-pair reads. The study's processing was this. Across the roughly 640 repertoires, a later analysis counted approximately 75 million unique TCR beta chains, around 11 million of which were shared by at least two donors. To remove PCR and sequencing errors, raw reads were error-corrected and collapsed into unique sequences using a nearest-neighbor algorithm that merged closely related sequences. CDR3 sequences were aligned to IMGT reference sequences to assign V, D and J gene segments. Each retained sequence needed at least a six-nucleotide match to both a V gene segment and a J gene segment. Rearrangements were classified as productive when the CDR3 lacked stop codons and remained in frame with V and J, and all other rearrangements were classified as non-productive. CDR3 was defined according to IMGT convention as the region running from the second conserved V-encoded cysteine to the conserved J-encoded phenylalanine. In an earlier analysis of 500 to 650 of the donors, sequences lacking an unambiguous match to a single V gene segment were excluded. An earlier analysis of several hundred of the donors called V segments functional above 56.7% productive rearrangements and segregating when the between-donor standard deviation exceeded 5%. To diagnose cytomegalovirus status from the catalog of TCR beta chain sequences, a statistical classification framework was built. In a later analysis, V and J genes were assigned by comparing TCR nucleotide sequences against IMGT/GENE-DB human TR gene sequences. A later analysis assigned CDR3 sequences and most-parsimonious VDJ recombination scenarios with the TCRdist pipeline. In a later analysis, each TCR beta chain was defined by its CDR3 amino acid sequence together with its V-gene family, and reads lacking a unique V-gene family were excluded. As a way to deal with suspected cross-contamination and a sequencing artifact, a later analysis dropped 592 nucleotide sequences that were highly shared and had low generation probability. In a later analysis, a clonal expansion index was calculated for each public chain from normalized within-repertoire ranks of inferred template counts. In a later analysis, generation probabilities were computed with a VDJ recombination model fitted to out-of-frame rearrangements, and the resulting probabilities were checked against IGoR. Hypergeometric tests were used in a later analysis to score TCR-TCR, TCR-HLA and TCR-CMV co-occurrence, with a repertoire-size bias correction applied to the TCR pairs. To estimate false discovery rates, a later analysis permuted the HLA or CMV assignments 20 times. In a later analysis, co-occurring TCRs were grouped with DBSCAN, and TCRdist sequence similarity was added when clustering was performed within HLA-allele-positive subsets. Repertoires with fewer than 30,000 or more than 120,000 public chains, plus five repertoires with anomalous nucleotide sharing, were excluded from co-occurrence clustering. Not all clones reach the TCRdb copy of this immuneACCESS table, which keeps in-frame sequences only. Checked studies attribute under half of the gap to unresolved V genes and leave the rest unexplained. V and J calls and clone size come straight from that table; D and trimming were deduced from the DNA. A total of roughly 180,000 clones appear in this sample, about four fifths of them only once. Around 5.9% of the sample is held by the ten biggest clonotypes.

The sequence was collected from a woman aged 25 to 39 in good health and CMV-seropositive. Sequencing input: PBMCs. This chain joins TRBV9 to TRBJ2-1, with 9 middle bases fitting TRBD2. Here is the DNA: TGTGCCAGCAGCGTACGAGCGGGGGGAGGATACAATGAGCAGTTCTTC. Translated, this gives CASSVRAGGGYNEQFF.